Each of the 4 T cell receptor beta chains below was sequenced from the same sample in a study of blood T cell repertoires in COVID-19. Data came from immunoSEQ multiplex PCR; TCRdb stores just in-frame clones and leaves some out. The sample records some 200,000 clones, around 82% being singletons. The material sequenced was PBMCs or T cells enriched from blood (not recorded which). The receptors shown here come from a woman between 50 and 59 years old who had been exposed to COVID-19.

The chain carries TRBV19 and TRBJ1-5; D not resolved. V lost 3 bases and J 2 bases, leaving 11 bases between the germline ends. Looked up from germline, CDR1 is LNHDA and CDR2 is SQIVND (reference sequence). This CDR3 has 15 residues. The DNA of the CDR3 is TGTGCCAGTAGTATGGTTGTGGCAGGCAATCAGCCCCAGCATTTT. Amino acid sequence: CASSMVVAGNQPQHF.

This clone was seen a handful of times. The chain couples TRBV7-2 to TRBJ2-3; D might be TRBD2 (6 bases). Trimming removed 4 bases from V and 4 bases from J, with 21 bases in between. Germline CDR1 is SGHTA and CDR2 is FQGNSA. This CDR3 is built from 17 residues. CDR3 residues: CASSSVGRPLLADTQYF. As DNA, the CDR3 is TGTGCCAGCAGCTCCGTGGGGAGGCCCTTGTTGGCAGATACGCAGTATTTT. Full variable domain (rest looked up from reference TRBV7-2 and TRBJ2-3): GAGVSQSPSNKVTEKGKDVELRCDPISGHTALYWYRQSLGQGLEFLIYFQGNSAPDKSGLPSDRFSAERTGGSVSTLTIQRTQQEDSAVYLCASSSVGRPLLADTQYFGPGTRLTVL.

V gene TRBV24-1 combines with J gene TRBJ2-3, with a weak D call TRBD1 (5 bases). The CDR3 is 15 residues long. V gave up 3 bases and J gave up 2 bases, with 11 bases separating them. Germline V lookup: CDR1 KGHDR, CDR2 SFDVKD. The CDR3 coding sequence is TGTGCCACCAGTGATGCCCGACAGAACACAGATACGCAGTATTTT. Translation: CATSDARQNTDTQYF.

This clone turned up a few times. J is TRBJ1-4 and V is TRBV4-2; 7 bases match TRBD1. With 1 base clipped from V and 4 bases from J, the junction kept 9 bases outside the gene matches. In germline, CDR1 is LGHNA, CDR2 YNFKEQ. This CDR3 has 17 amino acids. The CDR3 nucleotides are TGTGCCAGCAGCCAAGTTACACTCAGGGGGATTAATGAAAAACTGTTTTTT. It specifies CASSQVTLRGINEKLFF.